The next 3 T cell receptor beta chains were all read from a single sample in a study of naive and memory T cell subsets (dated by TCRdb to 2016 to 2017). The antigens of these receptors remain unknown. Libraries were built with UMI-ligation and nested PCR. The listed sequencing device is Illumina MiSeq. The beta constant-region primer consisted of an equimolar mixture of two oligonucleotides that together covered TRBC1 and TRBC2. Four rounds of PCR, combining the SP2 primer with nested alpha and beta constant-region primers, were used to amplify the ligated cDNA. Through fastp at Q25 and MiXCR, TCRdb rebuilt clones from the public reads, retaining in-frame beta chains. One record per CDR3 amino acid sequence lists the most common genes and DNA. The sample has roughly 97,000 distinct CDR3 sequences on record, roughly 15% of them singletons. The ten largest clones take up approximately 2.8% of the sample.

Results the study describes overall, beyond this receptor: A few larger clonotypes were found in naive repertoires, especially CD8, and these larger clonotypes were possibly memory cells re-expressing CD45RA.

Sequencing input: naive CD8+ T cells from blood. The sample's cell subset or site, from its label and the paper: naive T cells, CD45RA high CD27+. Receptors originate from a human donor in good health.

This chain joins TRBV7-9 and TRBJ2-1; 10 bases map to TRBD2. Germline CDR1 is SEHNR and CDR2 is FQNEAQ (reference sequence). With 2 bases clipped from V and 15 bases from J, the junction kept 4 bases outside the gene matches. CDR3 length equals 12 residues. The CDR3 loop is CASSLPAGGTFF. The CDR3 bases are TGTGCCAGCAGCTTACCAGCGGGGGGGACGTTCTTC.

This clonotype was observed a handful of times. V usage is TRBV14 and J usage is TRBJ2-5, with unresolved D. Germline-derived CDR1 and CDR2 are SGHDN and FVKESK. V was clipped by 1 base and J by 3 bases, with 6 bases between them. This CDR3 comprises 13 residues. The chain's CDR3 is CASSQVVEETQYF. The DNA of the CDR3 is TGTGCCAGCAGCCAAGTGGTAGAAGAGACCCAGTACTTC.

This clonotype was counted many times. V gene TRBV15 combines with J gene TRBJ2-7, with 9 bases lining up with TRBD1. Trimming removed 5 bases from V and 6 bases from J; junction bases left unmatched: 8. Germline CDR1 LNHNV, CDR2 YYDKDF (reference sequence). The length of the CDR3 is 14 residues. CDR3 coding DNA: TGTGCCACCAGCTTAGGGACAGGGCTCGGCGAGCAGTACTTC. It yields the protein CATSLGTGLGEQYF.